The clone carrying this T cell receptor (beta chain) has more than one count but fewer than ten. It was with a sample-barcoded 5' primer and a J-beta primer mix that a second PCR of about 7 to 12 cycles was run. The template-switch adaptor, which had 12 random nucleotides, put a tag on each cDNA molecule. TCRdb re-analysed the 5' RACE reads in MiXCR, keeping a single row per CDR3 protein. Of about 1.6 million distinct CDR3 sequences listed, roughly a third are singletons. This sample was taken from a study of blood T cells in healthy people across ages. Healthy Caucasian individuals from Russia aged about 6 to 100 served as donors. Each sample yielded at least 5.5 micrograms of PBMC total RNA. From germline, CDR1 is DFQATT and CDR2 SNEGSKA (reference sequence). Trimming stripped 3 bases from V and 1 base from J, with 13 bases between. The CDR3 length is 15 residues.

Sequenced material: blood. This chain joins TRBV20-1 and TRBJ2-1; D is perhaps TRBD1 or TRBD2 (6 bases each). The TCR comes from a woman in her thirties in good health. The DNA for the CDR3 is TGCAGTGCTAGCCCGGGGGCTATATCCTACAATGAGCAGTTCTTC. This translates into CSASPGAISYNEQFF.